This paragraph reports one TCR beta chain. Its antigen is not identified. This record comes from a study of T cell responses to AZD1222 COVID-19 vaccine. General study findings and limits: It was only after the peak T cell response that any repertoires were sampled. The study identified only a handful of AZD1222 recipients as seropositive at baseline.

The assay was immunoSEQ multiplex PCR, and TCRdb's table has in-frame clones only and misses some. The table has roughly 140,000 clones, approximately 88% seen once. V lost 4 bases and J 3 bases, leaving 11 bases between the germline ends. The length of the CDR3 is 15 residues. Germline CDR1 reads SGHDT; CDR2 reads YYEEEE. The TCR comes from an adult in good health. The sample consisted of peripheral blood, taken on day 0 of AZD1222 vaccination. The rearrangement links TRBV5-6 to TRBJ1-6; D unresolved. The CDR3 bases are TGTGCCAGCAGCGAGGAGGGCAGCTATAATTCACCCCTCCACTTT. It specifies CASSEEGSYNSPLHF.